The 8 T cell receptor beta chains below all came from one sample that was sequenced in a study of shared clonotypes between healthy human individuals (dated by TCRdb to about 2020). CD8 naive samples were obtained by positive selection for CCR7 among CD45RO-negative cells, yielding a CD45RA+CCR7+ population from which TemRA cells were excluded. Library construction relied on the immunoSEQ multiplex PCR assay. TCRdb limited this immuneACCESS table to in-frame rearrangements with V and J called. A share of clones is missing; checked studies link under half to unresolved V genes, and the rest is unexplained. A total of some 2.1 million clones appear in this sample, around 95% of them only once. The ten largest clones add up to around 1.8% of the sample. The sample taken for sequencing was naive CD8+ T cells from PBMCs. The cell subset or site label here, explained by the study, means: CD45RA+CCR7+. These receptors came from a man between 18 and 29 years old in good health. Some clones in this sample may be carry-over from other donors' samples.

In the case of this clone: The same CDR3 also results from other DNA sequences found in this sample. The V and J genes are TRBV4-1 and TRBJ2-1; 8 nucleotides align to TRBD2. This CDR3 has 16 residues. Trimming at V came to 1 base and at J to 2 bases, leaving 4 bases not matched to a gene. Germline V gives CDR1 MGHRA, CDR2 YSYEKL. The CDR3 DNA follows: TGCGCCAGCAGCCAAGTAACTAGCGGAACCTACAATGAGCAGTTCTTC. This encodes CASSQVTSGTYNEQFF.

This clone has a single count. Other DNA sequences of this sample code for an identical CDR3. This chain connects TRBV28 to TRBJ1-1; 8 bases agree with TRBD1. The CDR3 extends over 15 amino acids. Trimming at V came to 2 bases and at J to 0 bases, leaving 2 bases not matched to a gene. Germline CDR1 MDHEN, CDR2 SYDVKM. The CDR3 sequence: CASSLGTGLNTEAFF. The CDR3 bases are TGTGCCAGCAGTTTAGGGACAGGCCTGAACACTGAAGCTTTCTTT.

This chain links TRBV2 with TRBJ2-2; 16 bases map to TRBD2. CDR1 is SNHLY, CDR2 FYNNEI, per germline. This CDR3 is built from 17 residues. The ends lost 7 bases at V and 6 bases at J; junction bases unmatched: 8. DNA for the CDR3: TGTGCCAGCACGGGACTAGCGGGAGGGAAGGGAGCCGGGGAGCTGTTTTTT. Amino acids: CASTGLAGGKGAGELFF.

The chain carries TRBV9 and TRBJ1-4; D possibly corresponds to TRBD1 (5 bases). Trimming took off 5 bases at V and 7 bases at J, with 18 bases between the two ends. This CDR3 is 15 amino acids long. CDR1 is SGDLS and CDR2 is YYNGEE in the germline V gene. The CDR3 sequence: CASSSRGESGEKLFF. The CDR3 region has the DNA TGTGCCAGCAGTAGCCGGGGGGAGTCGGGTGAAAAACTGTTTTTT.

V and J are TRBV6-5 and TRBJ1-2, with D maybe TRBD1 (5 bases). The V gene's germline CDR1 is MNHEY and CDR2 SVGAGI. The CDR3 is 14 amino acids. The V end was cut by 4 bases, the J end by 3 bases, with 12 bases between. CDR3 in amino acids: CASSLGEGDYGYTF. The CDR3 DNA is TGTGCCAGCAGTTTAGGGGAAGGGGACTATGGCTACACCTTC.

The chain couples TRBV27 to TRBJ2-1; a weak D match, TRBD1 (6 bases). Trimming left V 5 bases short and J 7 bases short, with 15 bases between. CDR1 is MNHEY and CDR2 is SMNVEV in the germline V gene (reference sequence). The CDR3 totals 14 residues. The CDR3 loop reads CASSPETGSNEQFF. The CDR3 coding sequence is TGTGCCAGCAGTCCCGAGACAGGATCAAATGAGCAGTTCTTC.

The chain has TRBV5-6 and TRBJ2-7, with 7 bases that match TRBD1. The CDR3 extends over 15 amino acids. V dropped 0 bases and J dropped 2; count of bases not matched to a gene: 5. CDR1 is SGHDT, CDR2 YYEEEE, per germline. The CDR3 DNA is TGTGCCAGCAGCTTGGTTGGGACAGAGACCTACGAGCAGTACTTC. Its translation: CASSLVGTETYEQYF.

The chain has TRBV5-3 and TRBJ1-1, with unresolved D. TRBV5-3 falls under the ORF class, with uncertain function. This CDR3 region has 17 residues. Trimming took off 0 bases at V and 0 bases at J, with 15 bases between the two ends. CDR3: CARSLDGSDPMNTEAFF. CDR3 sequence (DNA): TGTGCCAGAAGCTTGGATGGGTCGGACCCAATGAACACTGAAGCTTTCTTT.